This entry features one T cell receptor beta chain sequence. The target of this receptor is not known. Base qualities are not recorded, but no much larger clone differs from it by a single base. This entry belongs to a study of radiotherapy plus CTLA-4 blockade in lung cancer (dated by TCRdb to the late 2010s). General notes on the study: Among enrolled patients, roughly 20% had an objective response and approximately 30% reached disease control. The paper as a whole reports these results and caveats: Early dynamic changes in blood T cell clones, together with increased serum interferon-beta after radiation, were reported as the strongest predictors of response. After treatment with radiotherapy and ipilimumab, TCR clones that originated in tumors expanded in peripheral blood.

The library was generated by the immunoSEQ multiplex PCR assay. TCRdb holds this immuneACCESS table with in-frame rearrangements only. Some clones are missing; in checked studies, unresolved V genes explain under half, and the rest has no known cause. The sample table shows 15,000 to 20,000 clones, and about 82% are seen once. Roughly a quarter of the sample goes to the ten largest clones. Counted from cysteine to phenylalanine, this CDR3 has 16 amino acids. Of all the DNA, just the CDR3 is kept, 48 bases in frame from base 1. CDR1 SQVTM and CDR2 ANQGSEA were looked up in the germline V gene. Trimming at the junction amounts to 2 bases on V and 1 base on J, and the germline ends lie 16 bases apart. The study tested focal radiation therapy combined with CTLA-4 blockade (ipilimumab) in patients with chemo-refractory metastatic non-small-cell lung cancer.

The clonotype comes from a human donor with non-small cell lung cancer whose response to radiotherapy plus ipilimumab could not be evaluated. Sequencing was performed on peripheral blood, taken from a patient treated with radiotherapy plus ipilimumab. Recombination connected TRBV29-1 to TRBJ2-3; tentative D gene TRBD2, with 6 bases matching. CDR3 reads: CSVEINRWEGTDTQYF. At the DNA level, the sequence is TGCAGCGTTGAAATAAACCGGTGGGAGGGCACAGATACGCAGTATTTT.